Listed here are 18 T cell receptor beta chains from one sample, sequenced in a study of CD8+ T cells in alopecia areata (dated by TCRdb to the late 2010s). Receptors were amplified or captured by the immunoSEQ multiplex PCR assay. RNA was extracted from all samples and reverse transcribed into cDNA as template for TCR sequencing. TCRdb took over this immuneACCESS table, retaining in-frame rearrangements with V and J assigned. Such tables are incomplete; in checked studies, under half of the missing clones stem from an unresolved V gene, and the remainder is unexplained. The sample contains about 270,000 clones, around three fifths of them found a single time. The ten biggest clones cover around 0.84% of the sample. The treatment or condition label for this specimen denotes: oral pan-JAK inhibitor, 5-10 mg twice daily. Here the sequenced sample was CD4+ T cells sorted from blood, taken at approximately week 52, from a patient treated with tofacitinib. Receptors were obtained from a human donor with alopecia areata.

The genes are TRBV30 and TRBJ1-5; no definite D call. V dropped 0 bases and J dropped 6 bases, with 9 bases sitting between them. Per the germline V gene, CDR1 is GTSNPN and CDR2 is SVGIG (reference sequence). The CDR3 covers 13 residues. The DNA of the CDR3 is TGTGCCTGGAGTGTAGGAGCACCTCAGCCCCAGCATTTT. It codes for CAWSVGAPQPQHF.

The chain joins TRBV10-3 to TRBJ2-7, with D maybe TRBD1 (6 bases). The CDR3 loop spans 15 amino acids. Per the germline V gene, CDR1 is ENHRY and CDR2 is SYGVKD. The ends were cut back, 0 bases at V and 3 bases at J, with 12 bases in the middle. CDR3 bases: TGTGCCATCAGTGAGTCTCTGGGGACAATCTACGAGCAGTACTTC. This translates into CAISESLGTIYEQYF.

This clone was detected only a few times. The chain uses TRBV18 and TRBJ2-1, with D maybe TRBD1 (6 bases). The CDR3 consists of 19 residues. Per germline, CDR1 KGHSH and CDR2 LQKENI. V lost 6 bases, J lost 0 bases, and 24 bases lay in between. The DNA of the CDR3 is TGTGCCAGCTCCCCTCTGGGCACAGGGTCTCACAGCTCCTACAATGAGCAGTTCTTC. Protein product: CASSPLGTGSHSSYNEQFF.

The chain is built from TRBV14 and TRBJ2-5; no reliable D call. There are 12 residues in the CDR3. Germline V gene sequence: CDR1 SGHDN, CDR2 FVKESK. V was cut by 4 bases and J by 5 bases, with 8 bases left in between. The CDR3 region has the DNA TGTGCCAGCAGCCTCGTACGGGAGACCCAGTACTTC. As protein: CASSLVRETQYF.

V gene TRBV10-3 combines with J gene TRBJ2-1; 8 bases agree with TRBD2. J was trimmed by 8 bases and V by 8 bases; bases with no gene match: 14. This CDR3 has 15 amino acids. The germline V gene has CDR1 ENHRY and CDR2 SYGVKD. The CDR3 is CAISQTGGYMHEQFF. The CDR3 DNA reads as TGTGCCATCTCCCAGACGGGAGGGTACATGCATGAGCAGTTCTTC.

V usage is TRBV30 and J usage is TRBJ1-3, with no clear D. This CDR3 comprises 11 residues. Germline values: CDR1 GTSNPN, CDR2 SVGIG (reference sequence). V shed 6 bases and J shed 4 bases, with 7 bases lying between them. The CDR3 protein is CACMRGNTIYF. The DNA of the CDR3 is TGTGCCTGCATGCGGGGAAACACCATATATTTT. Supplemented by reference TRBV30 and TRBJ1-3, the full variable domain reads SQTIHQWPATLVQPVGSPLSLECTVEGTSNPNLYWYRQAAGRGLQLLFYSVGIGQISSEVPQNLSASRPQDRQFILSSKKLLLSDSGFYLCACMRGNTIYFGEGSWLTVV.

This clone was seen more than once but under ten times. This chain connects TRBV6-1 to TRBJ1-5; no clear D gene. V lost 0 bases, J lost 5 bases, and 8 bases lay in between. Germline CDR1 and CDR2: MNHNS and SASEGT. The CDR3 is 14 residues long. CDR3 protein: CASSEASEDQPQHF. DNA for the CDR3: TGTGCCAGCAGTGAAGCGTCGGAAGATCAGCCCCAGCATTTT.

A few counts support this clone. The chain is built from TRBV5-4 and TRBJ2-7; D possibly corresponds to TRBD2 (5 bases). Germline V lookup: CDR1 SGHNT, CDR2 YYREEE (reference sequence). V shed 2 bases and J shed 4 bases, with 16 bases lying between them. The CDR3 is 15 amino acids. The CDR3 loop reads CASSLSAGNEYEQYF. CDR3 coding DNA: TGTGCCAGCAGCTTAAGCGCCGGGAACGAATACGAGCAGTACTTC. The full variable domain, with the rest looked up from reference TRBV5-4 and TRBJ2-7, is ETGVTQSPTHLIKTRGQQVTLRCSSQSGHNTVSWYQQALGQGPQFIFQYYREEENGRGNFPPRFSGLQFPNYSSELNVNALELDDSALYLCASSLSAGNEYEQYFGPGTRLTVT.

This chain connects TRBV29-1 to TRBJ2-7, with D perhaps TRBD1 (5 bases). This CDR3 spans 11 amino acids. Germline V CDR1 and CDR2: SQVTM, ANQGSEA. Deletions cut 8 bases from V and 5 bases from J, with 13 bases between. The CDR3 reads CSSGVGDEQYF. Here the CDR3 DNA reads TGCAGCTCCGGAGTAGGGGACGAGCAGTACTTC.

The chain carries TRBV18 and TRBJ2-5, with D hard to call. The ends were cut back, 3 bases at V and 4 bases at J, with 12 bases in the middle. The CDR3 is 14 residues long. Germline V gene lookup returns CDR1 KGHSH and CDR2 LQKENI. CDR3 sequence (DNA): TGTGCCAGCTCACCGGTTGGGTATGGAGAGACCCAGTACTTC. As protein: CASSPVGYGETQYF.

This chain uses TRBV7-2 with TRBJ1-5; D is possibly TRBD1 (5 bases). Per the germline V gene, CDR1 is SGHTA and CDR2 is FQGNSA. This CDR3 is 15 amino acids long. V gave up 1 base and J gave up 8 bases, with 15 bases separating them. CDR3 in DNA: TGTGCCAGCAGCTTAGGTCGGCAGGGTTGGGAGCCCCAGCATTTT. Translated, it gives CASSLGRQGWEPQHF.

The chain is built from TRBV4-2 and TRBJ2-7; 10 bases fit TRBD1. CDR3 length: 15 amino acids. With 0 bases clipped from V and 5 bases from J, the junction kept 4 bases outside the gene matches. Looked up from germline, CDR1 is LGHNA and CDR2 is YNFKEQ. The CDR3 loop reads CASSQDWGQGNEQYF. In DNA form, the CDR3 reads TGTGCCAGCAGCCAAGATTGGGGACAGGGGAACGAGCAGTACTTC.

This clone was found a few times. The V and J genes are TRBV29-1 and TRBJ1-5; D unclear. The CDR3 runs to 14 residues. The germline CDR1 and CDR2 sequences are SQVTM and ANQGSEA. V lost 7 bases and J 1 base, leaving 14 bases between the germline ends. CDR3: CSAQSRLSNQPQHF. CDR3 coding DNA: TGCAGCGCCCAAAGCAGGTTGAGCAATCAGCCCCAGCATTTT. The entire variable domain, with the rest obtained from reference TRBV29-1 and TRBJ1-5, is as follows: SAVISQKPSRDICQRGTSLTIQCQVDSQVTMMFWYRQQPGQSLTLIATANQGSEATYESGFVIDKFPISRPNLTFSTLTVSNMSPEDSSIYLCSAQSRLSNQPQHFGDGTRLSIL.

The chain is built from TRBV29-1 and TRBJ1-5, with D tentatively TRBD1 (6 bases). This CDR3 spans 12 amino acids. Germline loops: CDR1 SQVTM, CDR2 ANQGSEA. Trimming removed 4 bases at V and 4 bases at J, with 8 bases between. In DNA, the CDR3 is TGCAGCGTTGGGACAGCGAATCAGCCCCAGCATTTT. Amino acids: CSVGTANQPQHF.

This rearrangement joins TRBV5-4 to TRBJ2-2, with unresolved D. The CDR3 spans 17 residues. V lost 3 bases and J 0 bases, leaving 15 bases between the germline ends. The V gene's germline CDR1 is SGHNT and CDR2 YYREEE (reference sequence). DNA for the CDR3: TGTGCCAGCAGCTCCGTACTGGGTGGTCCGAACACCGGGGAGCTGTTTTTT. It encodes CASSSVLGGPNTGELFF. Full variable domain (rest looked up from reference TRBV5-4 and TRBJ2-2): ETGVTQSPTHLIKTRGQQVTLRCSSQSGHNTVSWYQQALGQGPQFIFQYYREEENGRGNFPPRFSGLQFPNYSSELNVNALELDDSALYLCASSSVLGGPNTGELFFGEGSRLTVL.

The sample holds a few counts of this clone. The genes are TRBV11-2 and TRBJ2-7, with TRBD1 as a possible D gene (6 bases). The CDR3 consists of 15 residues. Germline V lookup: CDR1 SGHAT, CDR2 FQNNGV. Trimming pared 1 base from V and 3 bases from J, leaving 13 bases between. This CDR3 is CASSLVTGNFYEQYF. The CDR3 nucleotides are TGTGCCAGCAGCTTAGTGACAGGTAACTTCTACGAGCAGTACTTC.

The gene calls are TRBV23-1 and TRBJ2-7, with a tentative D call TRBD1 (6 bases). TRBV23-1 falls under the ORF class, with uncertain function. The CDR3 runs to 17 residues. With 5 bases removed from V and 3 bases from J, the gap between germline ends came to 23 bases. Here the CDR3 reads CASSLCGQGTLGYEQYF. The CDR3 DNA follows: TGCGCCAGCAGTTTATGCGGGCAGGGGACCCTGGGCTACGAGCAGTACTTC.

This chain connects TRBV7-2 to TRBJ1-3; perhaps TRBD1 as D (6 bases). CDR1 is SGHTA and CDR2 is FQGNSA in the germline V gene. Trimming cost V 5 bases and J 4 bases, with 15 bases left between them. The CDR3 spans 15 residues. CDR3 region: CASSVYQGLGNTIYF. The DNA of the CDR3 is TGTGCCAGCAGCGTCTACCAGGGGTTAGGAAACACCATATATTTT.